These T cell receptor beta chains were read from a single sample in a study of cytomegalovirus exposure and HLA in healthy donors. TCRdb keeps only in-frame clones here, not all; method: immunoSEQ multiplex PCR. Of around 150,000 clones listed, around 77% are singletons. The specimen was PBMCs. The source is a man aged 30 to 45 in good health. Both conserved end residues are part of each CDR3. Fields, in order: J gene, V gene, CDR3 protein.

TRBJ1-1 | TRBV28 | CASSSGLANTEAFF
TRBJ2-2 | TRBV6-6 | CASSLLAGGTGELFF
TRBJ2-7 | TRBV28 | CASRPAGATYEQYF
TRBJ2-1 | TRBV7-2 | CASRPPQLGLAGGNNEQFF
TRBJ1-3 | TRBV7-2 | CASSLGNSGNTIYF
TRBJ2-3 | TRBV11-2 | CASSRSSGWDTQYF
TRBJ2-7 | TRBV6-1 | CASSLETGEPYEQYF
TRBJ2-1 | TRBV7-9 | CASSLAGAGYNEQFF
TRBJ1-2 | TRBV5-1 | CASGIQPGQSSYTF
TRBJ2-1 | TRBV30 | CAWSPGLAGAGKGHEQFF
TRBJ2-1 | TRBV30 | CAWNRLAFNEQFF
TRBJ2-3 | TRBV5-6 | CASTAGEGTQYF
TRBJ2-5 | TRBV15 | CATSRNRVPQAQYF
TRBJ1-2 | TRBV10-3 | CAISGDKNYGYTF
TRBJ2-1 | TRBV9 | CASSFPTGGSSYNEQFF
TRBJ1-5 | TRBV9 | CASSTRRDQPQHF
NA | TRBV15 | CATSGGRSRRDEQYF
TRBJ2-1 | TRBV9 | CASSVSGSGNEQFF
TRBJ2-5 | TRBV9 | CASSVGPGLAGGSGETQYF
TRBJ2-1 | TRBV5-1 | CASSLTSGRPSYNEQFF
TRBJ2-1 | TRBV19 | CASSIDGIGLGVGEQFF
TRBJ2-7 | TRBV19 | CASSISAGSYEQYF
TRBJ2-3 | TRBV5-4 | CASSKLAGPGDTQYF
TRBJ2-1 | TRBV28 | CASKRLAGVNEQFF
TRBJ1-4 | TRBV18 | CASSTIQGSNEKLFF
TRBJ2-7 | TRBV6-5 | CASGLWGVAGEQYF
TRBJ2-1 | TRBV27 | CASSFNPPSYRTLRLNEQFF
TRBJ2-5 | TRBV6-5 | CASTPGSGQVETQYF
TRBJ1-6 | TRBV7-6 | CASSFQNSPLHF
TRBJ1-4 | TRBV6-5 | CASSYSLTNRRLFF
TRBJ1-1 | TRBV11-1 | CASSPTRAGTEAFF
TRBJ1-2 | TRBV11-2 | CASSLVGGFNYGYTF
NA | TRBV20-1 | CSAPLYEQYF
TRBJ2-2 | TRBV28 | CATQAHTGELFF
TRBJ2-1 | TRBV27 | CASSSTSGSSYNEQFF
TRBJ2-7 | TRBV6-6 | CASSYPPDEQYF
TRBJ2-7 | TRBV27 | CASSSRGGTYEQYF
TRBJ2-1 | TRBV10-2 | CASSDPGGAEQFF
TRBJ2-5 | TRBV28 | CASSLRGETQYF
TRBJ2-1 | TRBV7-2 | CASSLTSLNEQFF
TRBJ1-1 | TRBV28 | CASSPDLFESTEAFF
TRBJ2-4 | TRBV28 | CASTPGQGNKYF
TRBJ1-4 | TRBV30 | CASSGGGEKLFF
TRBJ2-3 | TRBV18 | CASSLRAGGPTDTQYF
TRBJ2-5 | TRBV12-5 | CASGLVDGPSQETQYF
TRBJ2-7 | TRBV9 | CASSSGTSGELEQYF
TRBJ1-2 | TRBV6-5 | CASSYSNTGQGYTF
TRBJ2-5 | TRBV19 | CATRQGQETQYF
TRBJ2-3 | TRBV9 | CASSVASLITSGDTQYF
TRBJ2-7 | TRBV18 | CASSPGTSGTDPYEQYF
TRBJ2-1 | TRBV15 | CATSRLAGGNNEQFF
TRBJ2-7 | TRBV27 | CASSITGSYEQYF